This TCR beta chain was sequenced for a study of blood T cell repertoires in COVID-19. The overall study: The study drew acute and convalescent COVID-19 samples from the United States, Italy and Spain.

Methods used by the authors: Counts of nucleated cells, estimated from reference gene primer amplification, were obtained. Assay: immunoSEQ multiplex PCR; the TCRdb copy retains only in-frame clones and omits some. V and J calls and clone size are those listed in that table; D and trimming were worked out from the DNA. The data contain around 280,000 clones, roughly 89% of them singletons. The CDR3 has 15 residues. Germline CDR1 is SGDLS and CDR2 is YYNGEE. V was cut by 4 bases and J by 2 bases, with 10 bases left in between. Participants, about 18 to 100 years old, spanned fewer than 25 US areas. Cohort 3 recovery required two negative PCRs, clearance, or symptom resolution.

The receptor was derived from a woman between 35 and 50 years old who had recovered from COVID-19. The rearrangement uses TRBV9 and TRBJ2-6; D may be TRBD1 (6 bases). The source material was PBMCs or T cells enriched from blood (not recorded which). The CDR3 nucleotides are TGTGCCAGCAGCCCAGGGGATACTGGGGCCAACGTCCTGACTTTC. Translation gives CASSPGDTGANVLTF.